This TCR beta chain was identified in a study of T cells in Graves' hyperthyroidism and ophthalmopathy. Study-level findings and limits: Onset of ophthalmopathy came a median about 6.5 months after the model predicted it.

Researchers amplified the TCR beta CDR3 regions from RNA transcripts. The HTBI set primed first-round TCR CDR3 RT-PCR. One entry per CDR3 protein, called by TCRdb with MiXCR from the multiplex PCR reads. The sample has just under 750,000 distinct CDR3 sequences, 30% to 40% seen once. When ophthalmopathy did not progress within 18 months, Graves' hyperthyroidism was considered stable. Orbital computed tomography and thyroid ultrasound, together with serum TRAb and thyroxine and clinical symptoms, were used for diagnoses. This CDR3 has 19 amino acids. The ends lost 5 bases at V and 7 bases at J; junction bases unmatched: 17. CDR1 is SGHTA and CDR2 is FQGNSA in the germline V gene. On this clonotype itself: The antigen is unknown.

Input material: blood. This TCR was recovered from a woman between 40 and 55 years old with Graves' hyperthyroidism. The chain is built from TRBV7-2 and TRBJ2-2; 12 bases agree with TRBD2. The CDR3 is CASSQEVTSGGRRGGELFF. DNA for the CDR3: TGTGCCAGCAGCCAAGAAGTGACTAGCGGGGGCCGGAGGGGCGGGGAGCTGTTTTTT.